This T cell receptor (beta chain) derives from a study of post-analysis software for immune sequencing data. Per germline, CDR1 SGDLS and CDR2 YYNGEE. The CDR3 sequence is 13 residues long. The germline V and J ends were trimmed by 0 bases and 8 bases, with 9 bases remaining between them. This clonotype was observed a few times. The target antigen is unknown. Overall study results and limits: Same-batch samples co-clustered strongly by F measure. In patients, TRBV5-6, TRBV5-1 and TRBV20-1 belonged to five TRBV segments found more frequently than in controls.

cDNA libraries of TCR beta carried unique molecular identifiers. Starting from about 0.94 to 9.7 million T cells, the study yielded 500,000 or so cDNA molecules. TCRdb called the PCR reads again in MiXCR, with one record for every CDR3 protein. The repertoire holds a few hundred thousand distinct CDR3 sequences, with 30% to 40% as singletons. What was sequenced was blood. This clonotype was sampled from a girl between 2 and 17 years old with multiple sclerosis. This sequence joins TRBV9 and TRBJ2-1; D not resolved. This CDR3 is CASSVDLGDEQFF. The CDR3 DNA follows: TGTGCCAGCAGCGTAGATTTGGGTGATGAGCAGTTCTTC.